The clone carrying this TCR beta chain was counted at least ten times. The antigen is undetermined. The data belong to a study of T-cell memory formation after mild COVID-19. Germline lookup yields CDR1 SGHRS and CDR2 YFSETQ. The CDR3 contains 14 residues. V was trimmed by 6 bases and J by 8 bases, leaving 18 bases between them. Whole-study results and caveats: Among clones contracting day 15 to 85, CD4/CD8 was balanced, whereas later expanders leaned CD4+.

One entry per CDR3 protein results from TCRdb running MiXCR on the 5' RACE reads. The sample carries 120,000 to 150,000 distinct CDR3 sequences, around 5.8% recorded once. Source material: PBMCs or a T cell subset sorted from them (not recorded which). The sequence was obtained from an adult woman who had mild COVID-19 (a few samples of this study predate the infection). Cell type and time point are not known. This chain links TRBV5-1 with TRBJ2-1, with a possible D match to TRBD2 (7 bases). CDR3 DNA sequence: TGCGCCAGCACTACGGGGGGCGTTGGCGATGAGCAGTTCTTC. Protein: CASTTGGVGDEQFF.